The rows below give T cell receptor beta chains drawn from one sample of a study of tumor-infiltrating lymphocytes in primary liver carcinoma. In TCRdb, the multiplex PCR reads were re-called with MiXCR into one record per CDR3 protein. The table records 95,000 to 150,000 distinct CDR3 sequences, around 70% of them present only once. The sample was tumor-adjacent normal liver tissue. Receptors originate from a woman aged 55 to 70 with primary liver carcinoma and hepatitis B virus infection. The CDR3 runs from the conserved cysteine through the conserved F or W. D genes are given only for firm matches. The size entry is marked missing in some rows and otherwise reads once, few, many or a size class.

d_call j_call v_call clone_size cdr3_aa cdr3_nt
. TRBJ2-2 TRBV12-3/TRBV12-4 . CASNLCGPGELFF TGTGCCAGCAATTTATGTGGACCCGGGGAGCTGTTTTTT
TRBD1 TRBJ2-2 TRBV11-3 . CASMSPGTGNTGELLF TGTGCCAGCATGTCACCCGGGACAGGGAATACTGGGGAGCTGTTATTT
. TRBJ1-5 TRBV7-9 . CASSAADMGGSNQPQHF TGTGCCAGCAGCGCGGCGGACATGGGAGGGAGCAACCAGCCCCAGCATTTT
. TRBJ2-3 TRBV29-1 . CSVAPGADAQYF TGTAGCGTTGCCCCGGGGGCAGATGCGCAGTATTTT
. TRBJ2-3 TRBV4-1 many CASSPMRVTDTQYF TGCGCCAGCAGCCCTATGAGGGTGACAGATACGCAGTATTTT
. TRBJ2-1 TRBV11-3 many CASSLNANEQFF TGTGCCAGCAGCTTAAATGCCAATGAGCAGTTCTTC
TRBD1 TRBJ2-3 TRBV11-3 . CASSFPPGQNRDTQYF TGCGCCAGCAGTTTCCCCCCGGGACAGAACAGAGATACGCAGTATTTT
. TRBJ2-3 TRBV7-2 . CASSGVTDTQYF TGTGCCAGCAGCGGCGTCACAGATACGCAGTATTTT
. TRBJ1-5 TRBV28 many CASRTPGGLGQPQHF TGTGCCAGCAGAACCCCCGGGGGGCTCGGGCAGCCCCAGCATTTT
. TRBJ2-5 TRBV6-5 . CASRNTRRQETQYF TGTGCCAGCAGGAATACTAGACGTCAAGAGACTCAATACTTC
. TRBJ2-7 TRBV6-2/TRBV6-3 . CASSCLRAYEQYF TGTGCCAGCAGTTGCCTGCGGGCGTACGAGCAGTACTTC
. TRBJ2-5 TRBV11-2 . CASSPDPPPPQETQYF TGTGCCAGCAGCCCTGATCCTCCCCCCCCCCAAGAGACCCAGTACTTC
TRBD2 TRBJ2-7 TRBV11-2 . CASSLRTGGLAGVGSYEQYF TGTGCCAGCAGCTTAAGGACCGGGGGACTAGCGGGAGTTGGATCCTACGAGCAGTACTTC
. TRBJ2-7 TRBV4-1 . CASSQDLARESGYEQYF TGCGCCAGCAGCCAAGATCTAGCGAGAGAGTCGGGTTACGAGCAGTACTTC
TRBD2 TRBJ2-3 TRBV29-1 . CNVAHGSGSADTQYF TGCAACGTCGCCCATGGGAGCGGGAGTGCTGACACGCAGTATTTT
TRBD2 TRBJ2-7 TRBV7-9 . CASSPLAGHSYEQNF TGTGCCAGTAGCCCACTAGCGGGGCACTCCTACGAGCAGAACTTC
. TRBJ2-5 TRBV6-1 . CASRYWTDSQKIQYF TGTGCCAGCAGGTACTGGACAGACAGTCAAAAGATCCAGTACTTC
. TRBJ2-7 TRBV11-2 . CASSRTAVHEQYF TGTGCCAGCAGCCGGACAGCGGTACACGAGCAGTACTTC
. TRBJ2-7 TRBV11-2 . CASSVPLYEQYF TGTGCCAGCAGCGTCCCCCTTTACGAGCAGTACTTC
TRBD2 TRBJ2-3 TRBV5-1 many CASSPGTSGFTDTQYF TGCGCCAGCAGCCCCGGGACTAGCGGCTTCACAGATACGCAGTATTTT
. TRBJ2-6 TRBV28 . CASTPRQGISGANVLTF TGTGCCAGCACCCCTCGGCAGGGGATCTCTGGGGCCAACGTCCTGACTTTC
. TRBJ2-1 TRBV11-3 . CASILRASDSNEQFF TGTGCCAGTATCTTGCGTGCTAGCGATTCCAATGAGCAGTTCTTC
TRBD2 TRBJ2-7 TRBV11-2 . CACSSQRTSGLTYEQYF TGTGCCTGCAGTTCACAACGGACTAGTGGGCTGACCTATGAGCAGTACTTC
. TRBJ2-7 TRBV7-9 . CARSVPGPGHYEQYF TGTGCCAGGAGCGTGCCGGGACCCGGCCACTACGAGCAGTACTTC
TRBD2 TRBJ2-1 TRBV7-9 . CASSPMGGEGPYNEQFF TGTGCCAGCAGCCCAATGGGTGGGGAGGGACCCTACAATGAGCAGTTCTTC
TRBD1 TRBJ2-5 TRBV12-3/TRBV12-4 few CASSLLGQGASLNF TGTGCCAGCAGCCTCCTCGGACAGGGGGCCTCACTGAACTTC
TRBD2 TRBJ2-4 TRBV20-1 . CSAGLSGAKNIQYF TGCAGTGCTGGTCTTAGCGGGGCCAAAAACATTCAGTACTTC
. TRBJ1-1 TRBV11-3 . CANTHGRVSEAFF TGTGCCAACACCCATGGCAGGGTTTCTGAAGCCTTCTTT
TRBD2 TRBJ2-3 TRBV5-1 . CARSAGGGLAGVSDTQYF TGCGCCCGCAGCGCCGGAGGGGGACTAGCGGGAGTTTCAGATACGCAGTATTTT
. TRBJ2-3 TRBV11-3 . CARSKESVDTQYF TGTGCCAGAAGCAAGGAGTCGGTAGATACGCAGTATTTT
. TRBJ2-2 TRBV11-2 . CSSSLTSGNTGELSF TGTTCCAGCAGCTTAACTAGCGGTAACACAGGGGAGCTGTCTTTT
TRBD2 TRBJ2-7 TRBV11-2 . CANSYGGRTSGCEQYF TGTGCCAACAGCTACGGCGGGAGGACTTCGGGATGCGAGCAGTACTTC
TRBD1 TRBJ1-5 TRBV4-1 . CGSSQATGGGNQPQRF TGCGGCAGCAGCCAAGCGACAGGGGGCGGTAATCAGCCCCAGCGTTTT
. TRBJ2-3 TRBV12-3/TRBV12-4 many CASRSRAGSLSF TGTGCCAGCAGATCACGGGCGGGAAGTCTCTCTTTT
TRBD2 TRBJ2-6 TRBV7-9 . CASRSWTSGTLSGANVLTF TGTGCCAGCAGATCCTGGACTAGCGGTACCTTATCCGGGGCCAACGTCCTGACTTTC
TRBD1 TRBJ2-3 TRBV7-3 . CTSSLSGGPDTQYF TGTACCAGCAGCTTATCAGGGGGCCCGGATACGCAGTATTTT
. TRBJ2-4 TRBV12-3/TRBV12-4 . CASSVIRNVQNF TGTGCCAGCAGTGTCATTAGGAACGTTCAGAACTTC
TRBD1 TRBJ2-1 TRBV6-5 once CANIRGQGADNEQFF TGTGCCAACATTCGGGGACAGGGGGCTGACAATGAGCAGTTCTTC
TRBD2 TRBJ2-7 TRBV20-1 . CSAPTGTSFEQYF TGCAGTGCTCCCACCGGGACTAGTTTCGAGCAGTACTTC
TRBD2 TRBJ2-7 TRBV5-1 . CASSLESGSLYKQYF TGCGCCAGCAGCTTGGAGAGCGGGAGCTTGTACAAGCAGTACTTC
. TRBJ2-1 TRBV6-1 many CASSGRTLRSYNEQFF TGTGCCAGCAGTGGAAGGACTCTTCGCTCCTACAATGAGCAGTTCTTC
TRBD1 TRBJ2-7 TRBV13 many CASSSTGGIYEQYF TGTGCCAGCAGCTCGACAGGGGGGATCTACGAGCAGTACTTC
. TRBJ2-5 TRBV19 many CASAPQRSQETQYF TGTGCCAGTGCTCCCCAGCGTTCCCAAGAGACCCAGTACTTC
. TRBJ2-5 TRBV28 many CASSPGGVGEKTQYF TGTGCCAGCAGTCCCGGCGGGGTCGGGGAAAAGACCCAGTACTTC
. TRBJ2-7 TRBV11-2 . CVSNFRSGVEQYF TGTGTCAGCAACTTTCGGTCTGGGGTCGAGCAGTACTTC
TRBD2 TRBJ2-2 TRBV4-2 . CASSQASGRAPGDMFF TGTGCCAGCAGCCAGGCTAGCGGGAGGGCCCCCGGGGACATGTTTTTT
TRBD1 TRBJ1-2 TRBV28 many CASRRTGGENYGYTF TGTGCCAGCAGGCGGACAGGGGGCGAGAACTATGGCTACACCTTC
. TRBJ2-7 TRBV6-1 . CASNEAEGSGYEQYF TGCGCCAGCAATGAAGCAGAGGGTTCGGGCTACGAGCAGTATTTC